Listed below are T cell receptor beta chains from one sample, sequenced in a study of response to subunit inactivated influenza vaccine. TCRdb called the RT-PCR reads again in MiXCR, with one record for every CDR3 protein. This sample carries 280,000 or so distinct CDR3 sequences, about a fifth of them seen once, and the ten largest clones take around 9.6%. The starting material was PBMCs from blood, obtained around 22 months after vaccination. The source is a man between 50 and 69 years old who received an inactivated influenza vaccine. CDR3s include the opening cysteine and the closing phenylalanine or tryptophan. The D gene is left open where the match is weak. Clone size is shown for a subset of rows, as once, few, many or a class of expanded clone.

D	size	V	J	CDR3	DNA
-	-	TRBV4-2	TRBJ2-7	CASSQGGGWSSYEQYF	TGTGCCAGCAGCCAAGGTGGCGGATGGAGCTCCTACGAGCAGTACTTC
-	few	TRBV19	TRBJ1-6	CASNRESPNSPLHF	TGTGCCAGTAACCGGGAGAGTCCTAATTCACCCCTCCACTTT
-	many	TRBV18	TRBJ1-5	CASSPGYNQPQHF	TGTGCCAGCTCACCGGGGTACAATCAGCCCCAGCATTTT
TRBD1	many	TRBV7-2	TRBJ2-7	CASSPGTGGYEQYF	TGTGCCAGCAGCCCCGGGACAGGGGGTTACGAGCAGTACTTC
TRBD1	many	TRBV5-1	TRBJ1-4	CASSPGTAEKLFF	TGCGCCAGCAGCCCCGGGACAGCTGAAAAACTGTTTTTT
TRBD2	few	TRBV27	TRBJ2-5	CASSFEAGGSETQYF	TGTGCCAGCAGTTTCGAAGCGGGAGGGTCAGAGACCCAGTACTTC
-	-	TRBV6-2/TRBV6-3	TRBJ2-1	CASTVAGTVYNEQFF	TGTGCTAGCACGGTTGCCGGGACGGTGTACAATGAGCAGTTCTTC
-	-	TRBV9	TRBJ1-5	CASSVDGDQPQHF	TGTGCCAGCAGCGTAGACGGGGATCAGCCCCAGCATTTT
-	few	TRBV20-1	TRBJ1-1	CSARAGGEAEAFF	TGCAGTGCTAGGGCCGGGGGGGAAGCTGAAGCTTTCTTT
TRBD1	few	TRBV10-3	TRBJ1-2	CAIEDRSYGYTF	TGTGCCATAGAGGACAGGTCCTATGGCTACACCTTC
-	once	TRBV12-3/TRBV12-4	TRBJ2-2	CASSLSPAGGELFF	TGTGCCAGCAGTTTAAGCCCGGCGGGCGGGGAGCTGTTTTTT
-	-	TRBV12-3/TRBV12-4	TRBJ2-5	CASSYFSPEETQYF	TGTGCCAGCAGCTACTTTTCCCCAGAAGAGACCCAGTACTTC
TRBD1	-	TRBV11-2	TRBJ2-7	CASSLSGQPNYEQYF	TGTGCCAGCAGCTTATCGGGACAGCCGAATTACGAGCAGTACTTC
-	-	TRBV5-6	TRBJ1-4	CASSLLGGRSANEKLFF	TGTGCCAGCAGCTTGCTCGGGGGGAGGAGCGCTAATGAAAAACTGTTTTTT
TRBD2	-	TRBV20-1	TRBJ2-1	CSAMAGTRSYNEQFF	TGCAGTGCTATGGCCGGGACTAGATCCTACAATGAGCAGTTCTTC
-	-	TRBV5-1	TRBJ1-3	CASSLEQRGNTIYF	TGCGCCAGCAGCTTGGAACAGAGAGGAAACACCATATATTTT
-	many	TRBV6-1	TRBJ1-5	CASSAEGGGNQPQHF	TGTGCCAGCAGTGCCGAGGGTGGTGGGAATCAGCCCCAGCATTTT
-	-	TRBV6-5	TRBJ2-1	CASSYSGASLLANEQFF	TGTGCCAGCAGTTACTCGGGGGCGAGCTTACTTGCCAATGAGCAGTTCTTC
-	-	TRBV4-2	TRBJ2-1	CASSQAGDNEQFF	TGTGCCAGCAGCCAAGCCGGGGACAATGAGCAGTTCTTC
-	many	TRBV5-1	TRBJ1-2	CASAQAVGDYGYTF	TGCGCCAGCGCTCAAGCGGTGGGGGACTATGGCTACACCTTC
-	few	TRBV29-1	TRBJ2-3	CSVVAAPGDTQYF	TGCAGCGTTGTTGCGGCCCCGGGAGATACGCAGTATTTT
-	few	TRBV7-2	TRBJ1-5	CASSLRVSNQPQHF	TGTGCCAGCAGCTTACGAGTCAGCAATCAGCCCCAGCATTTT
-	-	TRBV7-9	TRBJ2-7	CASSLGWTETYEQYF	TGTGCCAGCAGCTTAGGTTGGACCGAGACCTACGAGCAGTACTTC
-	many	TRBV12-3/TRBV12-4	TRBJ1-1	CASSLGPGATEAFF	TGTGCCAGCAGTTTGGGCCCAGGGGCTACTGAAGCTTTCTTT
TRBD1	many	TRBV7-2	TRBJ1-4	CASSRDDRANEKLFF	TGTGCCAGCAGCCGAGACGACAGGGCTAATGAAAAACTGTTTTTT
TRBD1	-	TRBV15	TRBJ1-2	CATSRTLGQGINGYTF	TGTGCCACCAGCAGAACACTCGGACAGGGGATCAATGGCTACACCTTC
-	-	TRBV7-2	TRBJ1-2	CASSMGGFNYGYTF	TGTGCCAGCAGCATGGGAGGCTTTAACTATGGCTACACCTTC
-	few	TRBV27	TRBJ2-3	CASSLVDRDGLYF	TGTGCCAGCAGTCTCGTGGATAGGGATGGTCTGTATTTT
-	-	TRBV29-1	TRBJ2-1	CSAEIQSYNEQFF	TGCAGCGCAGAGATTCAGTCTTACAATGAGCAGTTCTTC
-	-	TRBV24-1	TRBJ2-2	CATSDLGRETGELFF	TGTGCCACCAGTGATTTGGGCAGGGAGACCGGGGAGCTGTTTTTT
TRBD1	many	TRBV20-1	TRBJ1-3	CSAGQGSGNTIYF	TGCAGTGCTGGACAGGGCTCTGGAAACACCATATATTTT
-	few	TRBV6-5	TRBJ2-1	CASSYQPGLNNNEQFF	TGTGCCAGCAGTTACCAACCGGGCCTTAATAACAATGAGCAGTTCTTC
-	-	TRBV10-3	TRBJ1-5	CAISESYSQVYAPQHF	TGTGCCATCAGTGAGTCCTATTCTCAGGTTTATGCGCCCCAGCATTTT
-	-	TRBV7-2	TRBJ2-1	CASSLAPPRGSYNEQFF	TGTGCCAGCAGCTTAGCCCCGCCACGAGGCTCCTACAATGAGCAGTTCTTC
-	many	TRBV12-3/TRBV12-4	TRBJ1-5	CASSYSGLYNQPQHF	TGTGCCAGCAGTTATTCGGGACTCTACAATCAGCCCCAGCATTTT
TRBD2	-	TRBV29-1	TRBJ2-7	CSVELVGGPGEQYF	TGCAGCGTTGAACTTGTGGGAGGGCCGGGTGAGCAGTACTTC
-	few	TRBV7-9	TRBJ1-6	CASSLAGALNSPLHF	TGTGCCAGCAGCTTGGCAGGGGCGCTTAATTCACCCCTCCACTTT
TRBD1	few	TRBV11-2	TRBJ2-5	CASSSGTGTQYF	TGTGCCAGCAGCTCCGGGACAGGGACCCAGTACTTC
-	-	TRBV5-1	TRBJ1-5	CASSLDNKAGQPQHF	TGCGCCAGCAGCTTGGATAATAAAGCAGGGCAGCCCCAGCATTTT
-	few	TRBV12-3/TRBV12-4	TRBJ1-3	CASTSGPSGNTIYF	TGTGCCAGCACCTCAGGGCCATCTGGAAACACCATATATTTT